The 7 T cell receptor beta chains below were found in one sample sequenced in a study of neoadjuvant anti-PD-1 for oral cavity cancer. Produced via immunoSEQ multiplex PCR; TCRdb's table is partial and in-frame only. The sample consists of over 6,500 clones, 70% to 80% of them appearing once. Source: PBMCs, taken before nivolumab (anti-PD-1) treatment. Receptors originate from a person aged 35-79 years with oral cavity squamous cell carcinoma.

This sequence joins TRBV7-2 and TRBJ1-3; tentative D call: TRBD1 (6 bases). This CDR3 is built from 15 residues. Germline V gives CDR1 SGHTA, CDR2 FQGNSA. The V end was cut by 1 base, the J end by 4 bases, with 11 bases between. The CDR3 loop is CASSLVSGEGNTIYF. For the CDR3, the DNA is TGTGCCAGCAGCTTAGTGTCAGGGGAAGGAAACACCATATATTTT.

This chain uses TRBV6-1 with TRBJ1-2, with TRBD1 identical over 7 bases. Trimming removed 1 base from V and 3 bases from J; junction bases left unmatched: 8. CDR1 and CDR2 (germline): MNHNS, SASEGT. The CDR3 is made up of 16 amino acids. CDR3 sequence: CASSEVQGQLHYGYTF. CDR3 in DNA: TGTGCCAGCAGTGAAGTGCAGGGACAGCTACACTATGGCTACACCTTC.

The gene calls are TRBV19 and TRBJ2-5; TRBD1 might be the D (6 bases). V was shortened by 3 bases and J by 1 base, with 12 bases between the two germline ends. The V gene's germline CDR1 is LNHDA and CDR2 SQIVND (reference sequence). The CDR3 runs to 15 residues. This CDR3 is CASSIPTGSQETQYF. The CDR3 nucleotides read TGTGCCAGTAGTATTCCGACAGGCAGCCAAGAGACCCAGTACTTC.

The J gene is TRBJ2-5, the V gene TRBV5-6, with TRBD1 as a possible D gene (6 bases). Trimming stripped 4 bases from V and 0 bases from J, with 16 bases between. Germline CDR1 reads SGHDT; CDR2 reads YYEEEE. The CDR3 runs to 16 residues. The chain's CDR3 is CASSGGLEGYQETQYF. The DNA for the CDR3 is TGTGCCAGCAGCGGGGGCCTAGAGGGGTACCAAGAGACCCAGTACTTC.

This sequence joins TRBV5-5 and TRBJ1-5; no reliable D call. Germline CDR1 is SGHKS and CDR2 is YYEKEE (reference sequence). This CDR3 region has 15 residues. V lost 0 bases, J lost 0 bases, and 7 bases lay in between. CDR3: CASSLAGNSNQPQHF. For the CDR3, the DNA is TGTGCCAGCAGCTTGGCCGGGAATAGCAATCAGCCCCAGCATTTT. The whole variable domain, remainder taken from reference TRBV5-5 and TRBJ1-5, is DAGVTQSPTHLIKTRGQQVTLRCSPISGHKSVSWYQQVLGQGPQFIFQYYEKEERGRGNFPDRFSARQFPNYSSELNVNALLLGDSALYLCASSLAGNSNQPQHFGDGTRLSIL.

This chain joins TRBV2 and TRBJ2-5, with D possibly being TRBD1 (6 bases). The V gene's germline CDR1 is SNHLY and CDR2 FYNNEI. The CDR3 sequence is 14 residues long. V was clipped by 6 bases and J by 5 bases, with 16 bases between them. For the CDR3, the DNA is TGTGCCAGCAGACAGGGCCTATTCGCGGAGACCCAGTACTTC. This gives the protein CASRQGLFAETQYF.

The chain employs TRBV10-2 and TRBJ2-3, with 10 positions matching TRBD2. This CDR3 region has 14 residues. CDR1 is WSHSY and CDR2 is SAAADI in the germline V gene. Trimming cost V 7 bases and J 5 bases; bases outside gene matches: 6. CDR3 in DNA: TGCGCCAGCACCATAGCGGGGGGTGTAGATACGCAGTATTTT. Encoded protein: CASTIAGGVDTQYF.